This T cell receptor beta chain was captured in a study of blood T cell repertoires in COVID-19 (dated by TCRdb to the early 2020s). For context, the study as a whole: The collaborator samples originated in the United States, Italy and Spain and spanned the acute and convalescent phases of COVID-19. The material from the prospective study consisted of cDNA or gDNA derived from T cells, B-cell-depleted T cells, or PBMCs. The dataset comprised deeply sampled blood TCRbeta repertoires from subjects exposed to, actively infected with, or recovered from COVID-19. A freely available public database, intended as a resource for researchers studying the immune response to SARS-CoV-2, is where the repertoires were released. Samples were obtained from the ongoing ImmuneRACE study (first 160 participants) and from about 1,300 subjects provided by 6 global collaborators. A de-identified subject ID, COVID-19 status, age in years and sex were almost always included in the sample metadata. Where available, HLA class I and class II types were obtained from metadata supplied by the sample provider rather than from assay-based typing. Study-wide findings and limitations: How much clinical and demographic metadata was included differed by source and by participant, and the metadata was provided uncurated.

On this clone itself: Its antigen is currently not known. At one end the junction does not follow the germline gene, possibly because of a read error.

The collaborating institutions used their own protocols to collect whole blood in K2EDTA tubes. For TCRbeta analysis, collaborators shipped samples as frozen whole blood, isolated PBMCs, or DNA extracted from either of those sample types. Inclusive of the bounding cysteine and phenylalanine, the CDR3 is 14 residues long. The only DNA kept is the CDR3, 42 bases in frame from the first base. The CDR1 and CDR2 encoded by the germline V gene are SGHRS and YFSETQ. TCRbeta CDR3 regions were amplified from genomic DNA by means of the immunoSEQ Assay, a bias-controlled multiplex PCR. For the original study's pipeline: Within the assay, amplification of reference gene primers was used to estimate how many nucleated cells each sample contained. Sequence reads were collapsed and filtered to measure the absolute abundance of every unique TCRbeta CDR3 rearrangement. For each sample, productive Simpson clonality was calculated by taking the square root of Simpson's diversity index across productive rearrangements. Held by TCRdb, this immuneACCESS table contains in-frame sequences only and omits some clones. Under half of the omission traces to an unresolved V gene where checked; the cause of the rest is unknown. V and J calls and clone size come straight from that table; D and trimming were deduced from the DNA. The sample contains 65,000 to 85,000 clones, under 80% of them found a single time. Together, the top ten hold roughly 15% of the sample.

Here the chain combines TRBV5-1 and TRBJ1-3, with no confidently assigned D gene. The sequence was obtained from a human donor in a cohort sampled during active COVID-19. Input material: peripheral blood. The CDR3 region reads CVSSLEAGGNTIYF. The DNA sequence follows: TGCGTCAGCAGCTTGGAGGCCGGGGGAAACACCATATATTTT.